These 10 T cell receptor beta chains were sequenced from one sample in a study of blood T cell repertoires in COVID-19. The method was immunoSEQ multiplex PCR; TCRdb's version includes in-frame clones alone and lacks a portion of them. The sample records roughly 230,000 clones, about nine tenths being singletons. Sequenced sample: PBMCs or T cells enriched from blood (not recorded which). All receptors derive from a man aged 25-45 years in a cohort exposed to, infected with or recovered from COVID-19 (not recorded which).

This sequence joins TRBV19 and TRBJ2-1; 9 nucleotides agree with TRBD1. Germline-derived CDR1 and CDR2 are LNHDA and SQIVND (reference sequence). After removal of 4 bases from V and 2 bases from J, the junction contained 3 bases not matched to a gene. The CDR3 extends over 15 amino acids. Here the CDR3 reads CASSKGTGPYNEQFF. In nucleotides, the CDR3 is TGTGCCAGTAGTAAAGGGACAGGGCCCTACAATGAGCAGTTCTTC. The full variable domain, with the rest looked up from reference TRBV19 and TRBJ2-1, is DGGITQSPKYLFRKEGQNVTLSCEQNLNHDAMYWYRQDPGQGLRLIYYSQIVNDFQKGDIAEGYSVSREKKESFPLTVTSAQKNPTAFYLCASSKGTGPYNEQFFGPGTRLTVL.

The chain employs TRBV5-4 and TRBJ2-7, with 9 bases matching TRBD1. CDR1 and CDR2 from the germline V gene are SGHNT and YYREEE (reference sequence). Trimming at V came to 2 bases and at J to 6 bases, leaving 3 bases not matched to a gene. CDR3 length equals 13 residues. CDR3 residues: CASSFGTGFEQYF. Written as DNA, the CDR3 is TGTGCCAGCAGCTTTGGGACAGGGTTCGAGCAGTACTTC. The whole variable domain, filled in from reference TRBV5-4 and TRBJ2-7, reads ETGVTQSPTHLIKTRGQQVTLRCSSQSGHNTVSWYQQALGQGPQFIFQYYREEENGRGNFPPRFSGLQFPNYSSELNVNALELDDSALYLCASSFGTGFEQYFGPGTRLTVT.

A single count supports this clone. The rearrangement uses TRBV5-8 and TRBJ2-3, with a tentative D call TRBD2 (6 bases). CDR3 size: 14 residues. The germline V gene has CDR1 SGHTS and CDR2 YDEGEE. Trimming removed 2 bases at V and 6 bases at J, with 13 bases between. The CDR3 spells CASSFELADDTQYF. The CDR3 nucleotides are TGTGCCAGCAGCTTTGAACTAGCAGACGATACGCAGTATTTT.

V gene TRBV24-1 combines with J gene TRBJ2-2, with 8 nucleotides matching TRBD1. The CDR3 runs 19 residues. The J segment lost 4 bases and the V segment lost 5 bases, leaving 17 bases of the junction unmatched. Germline-derived CDR1 and CDR2 are KGHDR and SFDVKD. The CDR3 DNA reads TGTGCCACCAGTGCATCGGGACAGGTCCAACACCGGGGCACCGGGGAGCTGTTTTTT. Translating gives CATSASGQVQHRGTGELFF.

V and J are TRBV6-2 or TRBV6-3 and TRBJ2-5; D might be TRBD1 (6 bases). Germline assignment: CDR1 MNHEY and CDR2 SVGEGT. The CDR3 extends over 16 amino acids. Trimming took off 0 bases at V and 2 bases at J, with 13 bases between the two ends. CDR3 region: CASSYSKGQWQETQYF. CDR3 bases: TGTGCCAGCAGTTACTCGAAAGGACAGTGGCAAGAGACCCAGTACTTC.

This chain connects TRBV21-1 to TRBJ1-5; the listed D gene, TRBD1, was not tested against the DNA. TRBV21-1 is a listed pseudogene. The CDR3 sequence is 13 residues long. The CDR3 sequence: CASSKGGGQPQHF. The CDR3 bases are TGTGCCAGCAGCAAAGGAGGGGGCCAGCCCCAGCATTTT.

The chain couples TRBV7-9 to TRBJ1-4; TRBD1 might be the D (5 bases). CDR3 length equals 13 residues. Germline V gives CDR1 SEHNR, CDR2 FQNEAQ (reference sequence). The V gene lost 3 bases and the J gene lost 8 bases, with 10 bases spanning the gap. The CDR3 nucleotides are TGTGCCAGCAGCTTGACAGCGGGCGAAAAACTGTTTTTT. Translating gives CASSLTAGEKLFF.

The chain carries TRBV29-1 and TRBJ1-1; a possible D gene is TRBD1 (5 bases). CDR3 length equals 12 residues. Per germline, CDR1 SQVTM and CDR2 ANQGSEA. The V gene lost 7 bases and the J gene lost 11 bases, with 20 bases spanning the gap. In DNA form, the CDR3 reads TGCAGCGCCATCAGCGGTTCGGGGGGGGCTTTCTTT. Protein product: CSAISGSGGAFF.

This chain uses TRBV29-1 with TRBJ1-5, with TRBD1 as a possible D gene (6 bases). Between the trimmed V and J ends, which lost 6 bases and 0 bases, there was a span of 12 bases. CDR3 length: 14 residues. Germline assignment: CDR1 SQVTM and CDR2 ANQGSEA. The CDR3 sequence is CSVKGEGSNQPQHF. CDR3 nucleotide sequence: TGCAGCGTCAAGGGGGAGGGTAGCAATCAGCCCCAGCATTTT.

The sample holds one count of this clone. This chain connects TRBV5-6 to TRBJ1-2, with 9 bases fitting TRBD1. The CDR3 runs 15 residues. The germline V gene has CDR1 SGHDT and CDR2 YYEEEE. Trimming at V came to 1 base and at J to 5 bases, leaving 6 bases not matched to a gene. The CDR3 DNA sequence: TGTGCCAGCAGCTTGCTCGGAGACAGGGGGTATGGCTACACCTTC. Translation gives CASSLLGDRGYGYTF.